A selection of T cell receptor beta chains follows, all from one sample in a study of blood T cell repertoires in COVID-19. Profiled with immunoSEQ multiplex PCR; TCRdb holds only in-frame clones, not every one. The data show roughly 41,000 clones, nearly 90% seen once. The source material was peripheral blood. These receptors originate from a man between 60 and 70 years old with active or convalescent COVID-19. CDR3s include the opening cysteine and the closing phenylalanine or tryptophan. Each record gives: J gene, V gene, D gene, clone size, CDR3 DNA, CDR3 protein. The D gene is left open where the match is weak. Expanded clones get a size class; other rows say once, few or many, or leave the size out.

J gene: TRBJ1-6; V gene: TRBV28; D gene: TRBD1; clone size: NA; CDR3 DNA: TGTGCCAGCAGTCCGAGTCAGGGGGCTGGTTCACCCCTCCACTTT; CDR3 protein: CASSPSQGAGSPLHF
J gene: TRBJ2-1; V gene: TRBV28; D gene: NA; clone size: NA; CDR3 DNA: TGTGCCAGCAGTTTTCAGGGGTCAACCTCATTCTATGAGCAGTTCTTC; CDR3 protein: CASSFQGSTSFYEQFF
J gene: TRBJ2-4; V gene: TRBV5-1; D gene: NA; clone size: NA; CDR3 DNA: TGCGCCAGCAGCTTCCGACCGGGGGTGGAAAACATTCAGTACTTC; CDR3 protein: CASSFRPGVENIQYF
J gene: TRBJ1-1; V gene: TRBV30; D gene: TRBD1; clone size: NA; CDR3 DNA: TGTGCCTGGGGGGACAGGCCGTACACTGAAGCTTTCTTT; CDR3 protein: CAWGDRPYTEAFF
J gene: TRBJ1-1; V gene: TRBV28; D gene: NA; clone size: NA; CDR3 DNA: TGTGCCAGCAGACCTCAACGGGGGGGGAACACTGAAGCTTTCTTT; CDR3 protein: CASRPQRGGNTEAFF
J gene: TRBJ2-7; V gene: TRBV5-1; D gene: NA; clone size: NA; CDR3 DNA: TGCGCCAGCAGCCCCCGACTAAGTGTATACGAGCAGTACTTC; CDR3 protein: CASSPRLSVYEQYF
J gene: TRBJ2-7; V gene: TRBV5-4; D gene: TRBD2; clone size: once; CDR3 DNA: TGTGCCAGCAGTATTAAAACGGGACTAGCGGGAGCCCCCTACGAGCAGTACTTC; CDR3 protein: CASSIKTGLAGAPYEQYF
J gene: TRBJ1-2; V gene: TRBV5-1; D gene: TRBD1; clone size: NA; CDR3 DNA: TGCGCCAGCAGCTCCACAGGGGACTATGGCTACACCTTC; CDR3 protein: CASSSTGDYGYTF
J gene: TRBJ1-2; V gene: TRBV7-9; D gene: NA; clone size: NA; CDR3 DNA: TGTGCCAGCAGTCCGTTACCCAGGGTGCGTACGGGCTACACCTTC; CDR3 protein: CASSPLPRVRTGYTF
J gene: TRBJ2-7; V gene: TRBV5-1; D gene: NA; clone size: NA; CDR3 DNA: TGCGCCAGCAGCGGACATAGCTCCTACGAGCAGTACTTC; CDR3 protein: CASSGHSSYEQYF
J gene: TRBJ1-2; V gene: TRBV20-1; D gene: TRBD1; clone size: NA; CDR3 DNA: TGCAGTGCTAGTAGTCCCAAGGACAGGGGGTTTGGTGGCTACACCTTC; CDR3 protein: CSASSPKDRGFGGYTF
J gene: TRBJ1-4; V gene: TRBV5-1; D gene: NA; clone size: NA; CDR3 DNA: TGCGCCAGCAGCTTGGGCAGCTTGGGAGGTGCAACTAATGAAAAACTGTTTTTT; CDR3 protein: CASSLGSLGGATNEKLFF
J gene: TRBJ2-3; V gene: TRBV7-9; D gene: NA; clone size: NA; CDR3 DNA: TGTGCCAGCAGCTTTCAGACAGATACGCAGTATTTT; CDR3 protein: CASSFQTDTQYF
J gene: TRBJ2-1; V gene: TRBV2; D gene: NA; clone size: NA; CDR3 DNA: TGTGCCAGCAGTAGGCAGGGGGGCAACAATGAGCAGTTCTTC; CDR3 protein: CASSRQGGNNEQFF
J gene: TRBJ1-6; V gene: TRBV30; D gene: NA; clone size: NA; CDR3 DNA: TGTGCCTGGACTAAACAGGGATTCTATAATTCACCCCTCCACTTT; CDR3 protein: CAWTKQGFYNSPLHF
J gene: TRBJ2-1; V gene: TRBV7-8; D gene: TRBD2; clone size: NA; CDR3 DNA: TGTGCCAGCAGATATAGCGGGAGTGGGCCCTACAATGAGCAGTTCTTC; CDR3 protein: CASRYSGSGPYNEQFF
J gene: TRBJ1-2; V gene: TRBV2; D gene: TRBD1; clone size: NA; CDR3 DNA: TGTGCCAGCAGCCTCGGACAGGCTAATACCTATGGCTACACCTTC; CDR3 protein: CASSLGQANTYGYTF
J gene: TRBJ2-1; V gene: TRBV28; D gene: TRBD2; clone size: NA; CDR3 DNA: TGTGCCAGCCCTACTCCGGGACTAGCGGGAGGCAATGAGCAGTTCTTC; CDR3 protein: CASPTPGLAGGNEQFF
J gene: TRBJ2-1; V gene: TRBV28; D gene: NA; clone size: NA; CDR3 DNA: TGTGCCAGCAAGTCCTCGGTCGCGAGATCCTACAATGAGCAGTTCTTC; CDR3 protein: CASKSSVARSYNEQFF
J gene: TRBJ2-2; V gene: TRBV29-1; D gene: NA; clone size: NA; CDR3 DNA: TGCAGCGTTGTAAGTTTTCAGGCCGGGGAGCTGTTTTTT; CDR3 protein: CSVVSFQAGELFF
J gene: TRBJ2-7; V gene: TRBV4-1; D gene: TRBD1; clone size: once; CDR3 DNA: TGCGCCAGCAGCCGTGGACAGGGGGCCTACGAGCAGTACTTC; CDR3 protein: CASSRGQGAYEQYF
J gene: TRBJ1-5; V gene: TRBV7-8; D gene: NA; clone size: NA; CDR3 DNA: TGTGCCAGCAGCTTAGGAGGGATTGTTGCGGGGCAGCCCCAGCATTTT; CDR3 protein: CASSLGGIVAGQPQHF
J gene: TRBJ2-7; V gene: TRBV9; D gene: TRBD2; clone size: NA; CDR3 DNA: TGTGCCAGCAGCGTAATGGAGCGGGAGGTCTCCTACGAGCAGTACTTC; CDR3 protein: CASSVMEREVSYEQYF
J gene: TRBJ1-1; V gene: TRBV19; D gene: NA; clone size: NA; CDR3 DNA: TGTGCCAGTAGTATTTATCGTCATTCGGGGAACACTGAAGCTTTCTTT; CDR3 protein: CASSIYRHSGNTEAFF
J gene: TRBJ2-5; V gene: TRBV5-1; D gene: TRBD1; clone size: NA; CDR3 DNA: TGCGCCAGCAGCTACTCCGGGACAGGGGGCTTGGAGACCCAGTACTTC; CDR3 protein: CASSYSGTGGLETQYF
J gene: TRBJ2-5; V gene: TRBV9; D gene: TRBD1; clone size: NA; CDR3 DNA: TGTGCCAGCAGCGAAGGACAGGGACAAGAGACCCAGTACTTC; CDR3 protein: CASSEGQGQETQYF
J gene: TRBJ2-2; V gene: TRBV5-6; D gene: TRBD1; clone size: once; CDR3 DNA: TGTGCCAGCAGCTTAGGACAGGGGGCGAGGGAGCTGTTTTTT; CDR3 protein: CASSLGQGARELFF
J gene: TRBJ1-4; V gene: TRBV5-1; D gene: TRBD1; clone size: NA; CDR3 DNA: TGCGCCAGCAGCCGTGGACAGGAAACGTCCCTTGGTGAAAAACTGTTTTTT; CDR3 protein: CASSRGQETSLGEKLFF
J gene: TRBJ2-7; V gene: TRBV5-4; D gene: TRBD2; clone size: NA; CDR3 DNA: TGTGCCAGCAGCTTGCCGGGGCCTAGCGGCCGGTACGAGCAGTACTTC; CDR3 protein: CASSLPGPSGRYEQYF
J gene: TRBJ2-7; V gene: TRBV18; D gene: NA; clone size: NA; CDR3 DNA: TGTGCCAGCTCACCAGGGGGCGTCTACGAGCAGTACTTC; CDR3 protein: CASSPGGVYEQYF
J gene: TRBJ2-5; V gene: TRBV20-1; D gene: NA; clone size: NA; CDR3 DNA: TGCAGTGCTGGACATGTGGAGACCCAGTACTTC; CDR3 protein: CSAGHVETQYF
J gene: TRBJ2-2; V gene: TRBV9; D gene: NA; clone size: NA; CDR3 DNA: TGTGCCAGCAGCAAAAGCGGGCTTCATCCGAACACCGGGGAGCTGTTTTTT; CDR3 protein: CASSKSGLHPNTGELFF
J gene: TRBJ1-2; V gene: TRBV6-5; D gene: NA; clone size: NA; CDR3 DNA: TGTGCCAGCCGAGGCCGGGAGTATGGCTACACCTTC; CDR3 protein: CASRGREYGYTF
J gene: TRBJ2-7; V gene: TRBV5-1; D gene: TRBD2; clone size: NA; CDR3 DNA: TGCGCCAGCAGCCCACTAGCGGGAGGGGACTACGAGCAGTACTTC; CDR3 protein: CASSPLAGGDYEQYF
J gene: TRBJ1-1; V gene: TRBV5-6; D gene: NA; clone size: NA; CDR3 DNA: TGTGCCAGCAGCTGGGCGACAGGATTGAACACTGAAGCTTTCTTT; CDR3 protein: CASSWATGLNTEAFF
J gene: TRBJ2-7; V gene: TRBV6-2/TRBV6-3; D gene: NA; clone size: NA; CDR3 DNA: TGTGCCAGCAGTTACAGCCTCCTCTACGAGCAGTACTTC; CDR3 protein: CASSYSLLYEQYF
J gene: TRBJ2-7; V gene: TRBV2; D gene: TRBD2; clone size: NA; CDR3 DNA: TGTGCCAGCAGTGAAAGTAGCGGGGGGGCTCGGGAGCAGTACTTC; CDR3 protein: CASSESSGGAREQYF
J gene: TRBJ2-1; V gene: TRBV27; D gene: NA; clone size: NA; CDR3 DNA: TGTGCCAGCAGTTTCTCAGCGGGCGATGAGCAGTTCTTC; CDR3 protein: CASSFSAGDEQFF
J gene: TRBJ1-4; V gene: TRBV29-1; D gene: TRBD1; clone size: NA; CDR3 DNA: TGCAGCGGTAAGACAGGGAGTGACGAAAAACTGTTTTTT; CDR3 protein: CSGKTGSDEKLFF
J gene: TRBJ2-5; V gene: TRBV5-1; D gene: NA; clone size: NA; CDR3 DNA: TGCGCCAGTAATACGGGGGGCCTACAAGAGACCCAGTACTTC; CDR3 protein: CASNTGGLQETQYF
J gene: TRBJ1-2; V gene: TRBV5-1; D gene: NA; clone size: NA; CDR3 DNA: TGCGCCAGCAGCTTGGTATCCGGGGGGAACTATGGCTACACCTTC; CDR3 protein: CASSLVSGGNYGYTF
J gene: TRBJ1-4; V gene: TRBV6-5; D gene: NA; clone size: once; CDR3 DNA: TGTGCCAGCAGCGGGGCGGGAATAAAAGGTGAAAAACTGTTTTTT; CDR3 protein: CASSGAGIKGEKLFF
J gene: TRBJ2-2; V gene: TRBV18; D gene: NA; clone size: NA; CDR3 DNA: TGTGCCAGCTCATCAGTCGGGGAGCTGTTTTTT; CDR3 protein: CASSSVGELFF
J gene: TRBJ1-4; V gene: TRBV11-2; D gene: NA; clone size: NA; CDR3 DNA: TGTGCCAGCAGCGTTAAAACGGGGGCTAATGAAAAACTGTTTTTT; CDR3 protein: CASSVKTGANEKLFF
J gene: TRBJ1-6; V gene: TRBV5-1; D gene: TRBD1; clone size: NA; CDR3 DNA: TGCGCCAGCAGCTTGGCAGGGACAGGGGGCTTGTGGAATTCACCCCTCCACTTT; CDR3 protein: CASSLAGTGGLWNSPLHF
J gene: TRBJ2-1; V gene: TRBV10-3; D gene: TRBD2; clone size: NA; CDR3 DNA: TGTGCCATCAGCGCAGGGTCAACGGGAGGTGAGAGGAATGAGCAGTTCTTC; CDR3 protein: CAISAGSTGGERNEQFF
J gene: TRBJ2-1; V gene: TRBV11-2; D gene: NA; clone size: NA; CDR3 DNA: TGTGCCAGCAGCTCGGACAGCTACAATGAGCAGTTCTTC; CDR3 protein: CASSSDSYNEQFF